Below are 25 T cell receptor beta chains sequenced from a single sample in a study of blood T cell repertoires in COVID-19. Method: immunoSEQ multiplex PCR; TCRdb's copy keeps in-frame clones and lacks some. This table holds tens of thousands of clones, 86% found once. The sample consisted of peripheral blood. These receptor sequences come from a man under 40 with acute or convalescent COVID-19.

The V gene is TRBV6-4, the J gene TRBJ1-2; 8 bases align to TRBD1. The length of the CDR3 is 13 residues. The trim removed 8 bases at V and 8 bases at J, leaving 10 bases unmatched. CDR1 is MRHNA and CDR2 is SNTAGT in the germline V gene. In nucleotides, the CDR3 is TGTGCCAGCGCGGCGAGGGCAGGGGGCGGCTACACCTTC. It codes for CASAARAGGGYTF.

The chain joins TRBV7-2 to TRBJ2-1, with 8 nucleotides matching TRBD1. CDR1 is SGHTA and CDR2 is FQGNSA in the germline V gene. The CDR3 extends over 14 amino acids. The trim removed 3 bases at V and 4 bases at J, leaving 2 bases unmatched. CDR3 DNA sequence: TGTGCCAGCAGCTTGGGACAGGTTTACAATGAGCAGTTCTTC. It encodes CASSLGQVYNEQFF.

The genes are TRBV5-3 and TRBJ2-7; 7 nucleotides agree with TRBD1. TRBV5-3 is marked as an open reading frame, function uncertain. This CDR3 spans 13 amino acids. With V trimmed by 6 bases and J by 2 bases, 5 bases remained unmatched. Here the CDR3 reads CARTLGQPYEQYV. The CDR3 DNA follows: TGTGCCAGAACACTGGGACAGCCCTACGAGCAGTACGTC.

The chain has TRBV30 and TRBJ2-7; D may be TRBD1 (6 bases). Germline V gene data show CDR1 as GTSNPN and CDR2 as SVGIG (reference sequence). V lost 2 bases to trimming and J lost 7 bases, with 12 bases between them. This CDR3 spans 12 amino acids. CDR3 in amino acids: CAWSHPGQEQYV. DNA for the CDR3: TGTGCCTGGAGTCACCCAGGACAGGAGCAGTACGTC.

CDR3 loop: CSVEDVRFQETQYF. In DNA, the CDR3 is TGCAGCGTTGAAGATGTCCGTTTCCAAGAGACCCAGTACTTC. V usage is TRBV29-1 and J usage is TRBJ2-5; D not resolved. V dropped 0 bases and J dropped 1 base, with 9 bases sitting between them. CDR1 and CDR2 (germline): SQVTM, ANQGSEA. This CDR3 contains 14 residues.

The DNA of the CDR3 is TGCGCCAGCAGCCACGGGACAGTGGCGAACACCGGGGAGCTGTTTTTT. This translates into CASSHGTVANTGELFF. This rearrangement joins TRBV4-1 to TRBJ2-2, with 7 bases matching TRBD1. The J segment lost 0 bases and the V segment lost 3 bases, leaving 4 bases of the junction unmatched. Germline assignment: CDR1 MGHRA and CDR2 YSYEKL. CDR3 size: 16 residues.

This CDR3 is CASSLGAGSYNEQFF. CDR3 in DNA: TGTGCCAGCAGCTTAGGGGCAGGCAGTTACAATGAGCAGTTCTTC. This rearrangement joins TRBV7-2 to TRBJ2-1; D is ambiguous. The germline V and J ends were trimmed by 1 base and 4 bases, with 11 bases remaining between them. From germline, CDR1 is SGHTA and CDR2 FQGNSA. The CDR3 extends over 15 amino acids.

V is TRBV4-1 and J is TRBJ2-7, with a tentative D call TRBD2 (5 bases). The CDR3 extends over 14 amino acids. Germline V CDR1 and CDR2: MGHRA, YSYEKL. With 1 base removed from V and 1 base from J, the gap between germline ends came to 8 bases. The CDR3 DNA reads as TGCGCCAGCAGCCAAGTAAGAGGGTCCTACGAGCAGTACTTC. Protein: CASSQVRGSYEQYF.

This chain uses TRBV6-4 with TRBJ1-3; D perhaps matches TRBD1 (5 bases). The CDR3 length is 16 residues. CDR1 is MRHNA and CDR2 is SNTAGT in the germline V gene. V was shortened by 0 bases and J by 4 bases, with 13 bases between the two germline ends. CDR3 coding DNA: TGTGCCAGCAGTGACTCATGGGGCGCAGAAGGAAACACCATATATTTT. Its protein is CASSDSWGAEGNTIYF.

V is TRBV7-9 and J is TRBJ2-7; 9 bases align to TRBD1. Germline assignment: CDR1 SEHNR and CDR2 FQNEAQ (reference sequence). This CDR3 has 15 residues. The ends lost 5 bases at V and 2 bases at J; junction bases unmatched: 7. CDR3 in DNA: TGTGCCAGCAGCCACGACAGGGGGATCCCCTACGAGCAGTACTTC. This encodes CASSHDRGIPYEQYF.

This chain uses TRBV2 with TRBJ2-7, with 7 bases identical to TRBD1. Germline CDR1 and CDR2: SNHLY and FYNNEI. This CDR3 contains 12 residues. V was clipped by 10 bases and J by 2 bases; unmatched bases: 5. CDR3 DNA: TGTGCCACCGGACAGGCCACCTACGAGCAGTACTTC. Amino acids: CATGQATYEQYF.

The chain uses TRBV2 and TRBJ1-1, with D tentatively TRBD1 (6 bases). In germline, CDR1 is SNHLY, CDR2 FYNNEI. The CDR3 loop spans 15 amino acids. Trimming took 6 bases from V and 5 from J, leaving 19 bases between them. This chain's CDR3 is CASRKTGGGGTEAFF. DNA of the CDR3: TGTGCCAGCAGAAAGACGGGGGGCGGAGGGACTGAAGCTTTCTTT.

The chain uses TRBV7-2 and TRBJ2-1; the match to TRBD2 covers 11 bases. J gave up 4 bases and V 4 bases, and 3 bases lay outside the gene matches. CDR1 is SGHTA and CDR2 is FQGNSA in the germline V gene. There are 15 residues in the CDR3. The CDR3 reads CASSWGTSGYNEQFF. In DNA, the CDR3 is TGTGCCAGCAGCTGGGGGACTAGCGGATACAATGAGCAGTTCTTC. The whole variable domain, remainder taken from reference TRBV7-2 and TRBJ2-1, is GAGVSQSPSNKVTEKGKDVELRCDPISGHTALYWYRQSLGQGLEFLIYFQGNSAPDKSGLPSDRFSAERTGGSVSTLTIQRTQQEDSAVYLCASSWGTSGYNEQFFGPGTRLTVL.

This clone has more than one count but fewer than ten. Other DNA sequences in the same sample also yield this CDR3. The chain joins TRBV19 to TRBJ1-4, with D possibly being TRBD1 (5 bases). Germline assignment: CDR1 LNHDA and CDR2 SQIVND (reference sequence). CDR3 length: 14 amino acids. Trimming took off 5 bases at V and 2 bases at J, with 9 bases between the two ends. The CDR3 reads CASSPGWTNEKLFF. DNA of the CDR3: TGTGCCAGTAGTCCAGGGTGGACTAATGAAAAACTGTTTTTT. The variable domain in full, completed from reference TRBV19 and TRBJ1-4, reads DGGITQSPKYLFRKEGQNVTLSCEQNLNHDAMYWYRQDPGQGLRLIYYSQIVNDFQKGDIAEGYSVSREKKESFPLTVTSAQKNPTAFYLCASSPGWTNEKLFFGSGTQLSVL.

This chain uses TRBV27 with TRBJ1-6; D is possibly TRBD1 (6 bases). Trimming took off 2 bases at V and 2 bases at J, with 7 bases between the two ends. CDR3 size: 15 residues. CDR1 is MNHEY, CDR2 SMNVEV, per germline (reference sequence). CDR3 nucleotide sequence: TGTGCCAGCAGTTTACCAGGGGCCTATAATTCACCCCTCCACTTT. Protein: CASSLPGAYNSPLHF.

This clone is a singleton in its sample. The V and J genes are TRBV7-9 and TRBJ2-3, with a tentative D call TRBD2 (6 bases). The CDR3 runs 15 residues. Trimming removed 3 bases at V and 0 bases at J, with 10 bases between. Germline CDR1 reads SEHNR; CDR2 reads FQNEAQ (reference sequence). CDR3 region: CASSFGAGSTDTQYF. DNA of the CDR3: TGTGCCAGCAGCTTTGGGGCGGGGAGCACAGATACGCAGTATTTT.

The J gene is TRBJ2-5, the V gene TRBV12-2; the D call of TRBD1 is as the table states it, not checked on the DNA. TRBV12-2 is a pseudogene locus. This CDR3 is built from 15 residues. CDR3 sequence reads: CASRLQATQLETQYF. DNA for the CDR3: TGTGCAAGTCGCTTACAGGCTACTCAGTTAGAGACCCAGTACTTC.

The chain is built from TRBV11-2 and TRBJ1-2, with a possible D match to TRBD1 (6 bases). Per germline, CDR1 SGHAT and CDR2 FQNNGV. Trimming took 4 bases from V and 1 from J, leaving 22 bases between them. The CDR3 runs to 18 residues. The CDR3 region has the DNA TGTGCCAGCAGCTCCAACCTCCCCGGGACACGACTTAACTATGGCTACACCTTC. The encoded protein is CASSSNLPGTRLNYGYTF.

The chain couples TRBV5-1 to TRBJ1-6, with 8 nucleotides matching TRBD1. Looked up from germline, CDR1 is SGHRS and CDR2 is YFSETQ. With 2 bases clipped from V and 0 bases from J, the junction kept 10 bases outside the gene matches. The CDR3 has 19 amino acids. CDR3 protein: CASSFGSGGSRSYNSPLHF. The CDR3 DNA is TGCGCCAGCAGCTTCGGGTCAGGGGGCAGCCGCTCCTATAATTCACCCCTCCACTTT.

This clone was detected once. This chain joins TRBV7-8 and TRBJ2-5, with D unresolved. Germline V gene data show CDR1 as SGHVS and CDR2 as FQNEAQ. The CDR3 consists of 14 residues. V was clipped by 3 bases and J by 5 bases, with 13 bases between them. This CDR3 reads CASSFLPSLETQYF. The CDR3 region has the DNA TGTGCCAGCAGCTTTTTACCGAGCCTTGAGACCCAGTACTTC.

The rearrangement links TRBV28 to TRBJ1-3; D uncertain. V dropped 11 bases and J dropped 0 bases, with 14 bases sitting between them. This CDR3 has 14 amino acids. The germline CDR1 and CDR2 sequences are MDHEN and SYDVKM. The CDR3 spells CAANSPHSGNTIYF. As DNA, the CDR3 is TGTGCCGCAAACAGTCCTCACTCTGGAAACACCATATATTTT.

This chain links TRBV4-1 with TRBJ2-3, with 8 bases identical to TRBD2. V was clipped by 0 bases and J by 2 bases; unmatched bases: 4. CDR3 length equals 16 residues. CDR1 and CDR2 (germline): MGHRA, YSYEKL. DNA for the CDR3: TGCGCCAGCAGCCAAGATCAAGCGGGAGACACAGATACGCAGTATTTT. It specifies CASSQDQAGDTDTQYF.

The chain couples TRBV4-3 to TRBJ1-4, with 8 nucleotides matching TRBD1. The germline CDR1 and CDR2 sequences are LGHNA and YSLEER. After removal of 0 bases from V and 3 bases from J, the junction contained 0 bases not matched to a gene. CDR3 length: 15 amino acids. The CDR3 here is CASSQETGANEKLFF. In nucleotides, the CDR3 is TGCGCCAGCAGCCAAGAGACAGGGGCTAATGAAAAACTGTTTTTT.

The V call is TRBV6-5, the J call TRBJ2-3; 8 bases are a match to TRBD2. Trimming at V came to 7 bases and at J to 10 bases, leaving 13 bases not matched to a gene. CDR1 MNHEY and CDR2 SVGAGI come from the germline V gene. This CDR3 is 14 amino acids long. DNA for the CDR3: TGTGCCAGCACTAGAATGGCGGGAGGTGGGTCGCAGTATTTT. Encoded protein: CASTRMAGGGSQYF.

The chain uses TRBV11-2 and TRBJ2-1; 8 nucleotides match TRBD2. This CDR3 has 16 residues. V was clipped by 2 bases and J by 8 bases; unmatched bases: 11. From germline, CDR1 is SGHAT and CDR2 FQNNGV. CDR3 sequence (DNA): TGTGCCAGCAGCTTAAGCGTTAGCGGGATGTCCTATGAGCAGTTCTTC. It codes for CASSLSVSGMSYEQFF. The full variable domain, rest sourced from reference TRBV11-2 and TRBJ2-1, is EAGVAQSPRYKIIEKRQSVAFWCNPISGHATLYWYQQILGQGPKLLIQFQNNGVVDDSQLPKDRFSAERLKGVDSTLKIQPAKLEDSAVYLCASSLSVSGMSYEQFFGPGTRLTVL.